A selection of T cell receptor beta chains follows, all from one sample in a study of regulatory T cells in long-lasting Graves disease. TCRdb analysed the multiplex PCR reads with MiXCR anew, one entry per CDR3 protein. Among around 460,000 distinct CDR3 sequences listed, roughly 21% were seen once. The source was peripheral blood mononuclear cells (PBMCs), collected when the disease was refractory, from a patient treated with antithyroid drugs. These receptors originate from a female donor with Graves disease. CDR3s include the opening cysteine and the closing phenylalanine or tryptophan. The D gene is left open where the match is weak. Rows give clone size only sometimes, using once, few, many, or a class for an expanded clone.

TRBV20-1,-,many,TRBJ1-1,TGCAGTGCTAGAGCTAACCGGGACGGTCGACTTGAAGCTTTCTTT,CSARANRDGRLEAFF
TRBV27,-,many,TRBJ1-6,TGTGCCAGCAGTTACCAGGGACCGGATAATTCACCCCTCCACTTT,CASSYQGPDNSPLHF
TRBV24-1,TRBD2,few,TRBJ2-1,TGTGCCACCGGAGCGGGGGGGCCGGCTGAGCAGTTCTTC,CATGAGGPAEQFF
TRBV7-9,-,-,TRBJ2-7,TGTGCCAGCGGATCTCCTTTGGAGCAGTACTTC,CASGSPLEQYF
TRBV6-1,-,many,TRBJ1-2,TGTGCCAGCAGTGAAACAGGGTCTGGCGGCTACACCTTC,CASSETGSGGYTF
TRBV10-3,TRBD2,many,TRBJ2-7,TGTGCCATCAGTGAGGGGAGGGAAGGGACCTACGAGCAGTACTTC,CAISEGREGTYEQYF
TRBV12-5,-,-,TRBJ2-3,TGTGCTAGTGGTTCTTCTAACACAGATACGCAGTATTTT,CASGSSNTDTQYF
TRBV7-8,-,-,TRBJ1-1,TGTGCCAGCAGCTCGACAGAGATGAACACTGAAGCTTTCTTT,CASSSTEMNTEAFF
TRBV4-1,-,few,TRBJ2-5,TGCGCCAGCAGCCTTATAACAGGGCCAGAGACCCAGTACTTC,CASSLITGPETQYF
TRBV5-1,TRBD1,-,TRBJ2-2,TGCGCCAGCAGCCACCCTGGACAGGCTATAAACACCGGGGAGCTGTTTTTT,CASSHPGQAINTGELFF
TRBV7-2,-,few,TRBJ1-5,TGTGCCAGCAGCTTAGTTGGTGGCGATAGCAATCAGCCCCAGCATTTT,CASSLVGGDSNQPQHF
TRBV19,TRBD1,-,TRBJ1-2,TGTGCCAGTAGTAACCGGGACAGTCAGAATGGCTACACCTTC,CASSNRDSQNGYTF
TRBV11-2,-,few,TRBJ2-7,TGTGCCAGCAGCTTAGTTGGCGAGGCCTGGGCAGAGGGTTACGAGCAGTACTTC,CASSLVGEAWAEGYEQYF
TRBV19,-,-,TRBJ1-1,TGTGCCAGTAGTCATGGTAACAGGCCGGGCGAAGCTTTCTTT,CASSHGNRPGEAFF
TRBV9,TRBD2,few,TRBJ2-7,TGTGCCAGCAGCGTAGAGCCAGCGGGGACCTACGAGCAGTACTTC,CASSVEPAGTYEQYF
TRBV29-1,-,many,TRBJ1-1,TGCAGCGTTGGGGGACAAAACACTGAAGCTTTCTTT,CSVGGQNTEAFF
TRBV20-1,-,many,TRBJ2-7,TGCAGTGGGATAGATTTATACGAGCAGTACTTC,CSGIDLYEQYF
TRBV7-2,-,many,TRBJ2-5,TGTGCCAGCAGCGTTGGACGGCTGTACCAAGAGACCCAGTACTTC,CASSVGRLYQETQYF
TRBV24-1,-,many,TRBJ1-2,TGTGCCACCAGCACCGATCGAGACGGCTACACCTTC,CATSTDRDGYTF
TRBV4-1,-,few,TRBJ1-5,TGCGCCAGCAGCCAAGAAGGGGAGGGTCGGCAGCCCCAGCATTTT,CASSQEGEGRQPQHF
TRBV3-1,-,few,TRBJ2-7,TGTGCCAGCAGCCGCGCGACAAATACCTACGAGCAGTACTTC,CASSRATNTYEQYF
TRBV19,TRBD1,-,TRBJ1-2,TGTGCCAGTAGCACACTGGACAGGGTAAATGGCTACACCTTC,CASSTLDRVNGYTF
TRBV30,-,-,TRBJ2-7,TGTGCCTGCCCCGGCGGGGCTTACGAGCAGTACTTC,CACPGGAYEQYF
TRBV7-2,-,few,TRBJ1-5,TGTGCCAGCAGAGGGGGGGAGCAGCCCCAGCATTTT,CASRGGEQPQHF
TRBV12-5,TRBD2,many,TRBJ2-7,TGTGCTAGTGGTTTGTCACGGGGGACTAGCGGATCCTACGAGCAGTACTTC,CASGLSRGTSGSYEQYF
TRBV13,-,many,TRBJ2-7,TGTGCCAGCAGCTTAGGCAACACATACGAGCAGTACTTC,CASSLGNTYEQYF
TRBV11-3,-,many,TRBJ2-7,TGTGCCAGCAGCTTAATTTCAGGAGTCTCCTACGAGCAGTACTTC,CASSLISGVSYEQYF
TRBV5-4,TRBD1,-,TRBJ2-4,TGTGCCAGCAGCCCCCGGACAGGTACCGTCAAAAACATTCAGTACTTC,CASSPRTGTVKNIQYF
TRBV6-1,-,-,TRBJ2-2,TGTGCCAGCAGTGCGGCAGGGGTCAGCACCGGGGAGCTGTTTTTT,CASSAAGVSTGELFF
TRBV6-1,-,few,TRBJ1-5,TGTGCCAGCAGCCTGGGATCCTTAGCTCAGCCCCAGCATTTT,CASSLGSLAQPQHF
TRBV7-6,-,-,TRBJ1-1,TGTGCCAGCAGCTCCGCCGGTGAAGCTTTCTTT,CASSSAGEAFF
TRBV29-1,TRBD1,many,TRBJ1-2,TGCAGCGTTGGAACAGGGGGCGACTATGGCTACACCTTC,CSVGTGGDYGYTF
TRBV6-2/TRBV6-3,TRBD1,many,TRBJ2-7,TGTGCCAGCAGTTACTTCTCCCCGGGACAGGGCTACGAGCAGTACTTC,CASSYFSPGQGYEQYF
TRBV7-9,-,-,TRBJ1-1,TGTGCCAGCAGCTTGTTCGGGAACGGACAAATGAACACTGAAGCTTTCTTT,CASSLFGNGQMNTEAFF
TRBV11-1,TRBD1,-,TRBJ2-3,TGTGCCAGCAGCATGGACAGGTTAACAGATACGCAGTATTTT,CASSMDRLTDTQYF
TRBV11-1,TRBD1,-,TRBJ2-2,TGTGCCAGCAGCTTAGGCCCTGGGACAGCCGGGGAGCTGTTTTTT,CASSLGPGTAGELFF
TRBV6-1,-,-,TRBJ1-5,TGTGCCAGCAGAGGACTTTTCTGGTATCAGCCCCAGCATTTT,CASRGLFWYQPQHF
TRBV27,TRBD1,few,TRBJ2-5,TGTGCCAGCAGTTTACGGGGGACAGGGTATGGTCAAGAGACCCAGTACTTC,CASSLRGTGYGQETQYF
TRBV9,TRBD1,few,TRBJ2-7,TGTGCCAGCAGCGTTCGACAGGGCTTCTACGAGCAGTACTTC,CASSVRQGFYEQYF
TRBV6-5,TRBD1,many,TRBJ2-5,TGTGCCAGCAGTTCTGGACAGGTCAGGGCCCAGTACTTC,CASSSGQVRAQYF
TRBV6-1,-,many,TRBJ2-6,TGTGCCAGCAGTGCCCCCGTAGCTGGGGCCAACGTCCTGACTTTC,CASSAPVAGANVLTF
TRBV5-1,TRBD1,many,TRBJ1-2,TGCGCCAGCAGCTTATTGCCGGGACAGGACTATGGCTACACCTTC,CASSLLPGQDYGYTF
TRBV28,-,once,TRBJ1-6,TGTGCCAGCAGCCTGGTCCGGAGCTCCTATAATTCACCCCTCCACTTT,CASSLVRSSYNSPLHF
TRBV7-8,-,few,TRBJ1-4,TGTGCCAGCAGCTTAAGTGGACATGCAACTAATGAAAAACTGTTTTTT,CASSLSGHATNEKLFF